This T cell receptor beta chain originates from a study of regulatory T cells in long-lasting Graves disease. General study findings and limits: New patients shared over 800 public clonotypes, fewer than the approximately 2,500 shared by persistent patients. Persistent disease favored TRBV28, TRBJ1-2 and TRBJ2-5.

Ten or more counts support this clonotype. Antigen unknown. CDR1 and CDR2 (germline): LGHNA, YSLEER. This CDR3 is 15 amino acids long. Trimming stripped 1 base from V and 2 bases from J, with 11 bases between. Arm-PCR of CDR3 regions with iRepertoire HTBI primers generated TCR beta libraries. TCRdb called the multiplex PCR reads again in MiXCR, with one record for every CDR3 protein. Of a few hundred thousand distinct CDR3 sequences listed, around 20% are singletons. Time point here: newly diagnosed GD, antithyroid drugs for less than 3 months. The TCR library was prepared using RNA isolated from PBMCs. Patients with Graves' disease were diagnosed by American Thyroid Association guidelines. From an endocrinology department in Xi'an, China, came the patients.

The sample in question was peripheral blood mononuclear cells (PBMCs), obtained at new diagnosis, from a patient treated with antithyroid drugs. The sequence was obtained from a female donor with Graves disease. V and J are TRBV4-3 and TRBJ1-1; no firm D call. CDR3 bases: TGCGCCAGCAGCCAAGGGGCGAGATCTAACACTGAAGCTTTCTTT. Translation: CASSQGARSNTEAFF.